This passage covers 5 T cell receptor beta chains from one sample sequenced in a study of blood T cell repertoires in COVID-19. The method was immunoSEQ multiplex PCR; TCRdb's version includes in-frame clones alone and lacks a portion of them. The sample has roughly 220,000 clones; roughly 84% are singletons. The sequencing input was PBMCs or T cells enriched from blood (not recorded which). The receptor set was obtained from a woman aged 40 to 50 who had recovered from COVID-19.

The gene calls are TRBV9 and TRBJ2-5; 8 positions agree with TRBD2. Losses at the gene ends were 4 bases for V and 2 bases for J; bases not matched to a gene: 7. This CDR3 contains 15 residues. Germline V gene data show CDR1 as SGDLS and CDR2 as YYNGEE. The DNA for the CDR3 is TGTGCCAGCAGCCTCCCCGGGGGGGGACAAGAGACCCAGTACTTC. Translating gives CASSLPGGGQETQYF.

The CDR3 sequence: CASSLFGTGPTGELFF. The CDR3 nucleotides read TGTGCCAGCAGCTTATTCGGTACAGGTCCCACCGGGGAGCTGTTTTTT. The chain recombines TRBV7-8 with TRBJ2-2; D may be TRBD1 (5 bases). Looked up from germline, CDR1 is SGHVS and CDR2 is FQNEAQ. The V end was cut by 2 bases, the J end by 4 bases, with 14 bases between. CDR3 size: 16 residues.

This chain connects TRBV6-5 to TRBJ2-7, with 10 bases matching TRBD1. Germline assignment: CDR1 MNHEY and CDR2 SVGAGI. The CDR3 runs 15 residues. J lost 6 bases, V lost 5 bases, and 10 bases had no gene match. CDR3 amino acids: CASSTQTGGATEQYF. The CDR3 DNA is TGTGCCAGCAGTACCCAGACAGGGGGCGCGACCGAGCAGTACTTC.

This clone was counted between two and nine times. The gene calls are TRBV24-1 and TRBJ1-2, with no clear D. CDR1 is KGHDR, CDR2 SFDVKD, per germline. This CDR3 spans 12 amino acids. V shed 0 bases and J shed 7 bases, with 5 bases lying between them. CDR3 sequence (DNA): TGTGCCACCAGTGATTTGACAGCTGGCTACACCTTC. As protein: CATSDLTAGYTF.

This clone was observed once. The chain combines TRBV7-2 with TRBJ2-7, with 7 positions matching TRBD2. Germline V CDR1 and CDR2: SGHTA, FQGNSA. The CDR3 is made up of 13 amino acids. The junction had 5 bases not matched to a gene; V was cut back by 3 bases and J by 6 bases. Written as DNA, the CDR3 is TGTGCCAGCAGCTTGACTAGCCATGGCGAGCAGTACGTC. Translation gives CASSLTSHGEQYV.